A single sample gave rise to the 25 T cell receptor beta chains below, sequenced in a study of response to subunit inactivated influenza vaccine. MiXCR, run by TCRdb on the RT-PCR reads, gives a single entry per CDR3 protein. The table records about 780,000 distinct CDR3 sequences, about 18% of them present only once. The material sequenced was PBMCs from blood, taken 5 days after vaccination. Receptor source: a man aged 45 to 65 who received an inactivated influenza vaccine.

The chain combines TRBV20-1 with TRBJ2-7; 7 positions agree with TRBD2. With V trimmed by 7 bases and J by 0 bases, 12 bases remained unmatched. CDR1 and CDR2 from the germline V gene are DFQATT and SNEGSKA (reference sequence). CDR3 size: 15 residues. CDR3 in amino acids: CSGGGARSDSYEQYF. CDR3 bases: TGCAGTGGCGGGGGTGCCCGCTCTGACTCCTACGAGCAGTACTTC.

This clonotype was seen only a few times. The V gene is TRBV11-2, the J gene TRBJ2-7, with TRBD1 matching over 12 bases. Trimming cost V 2 bases and J 5 bases; bases outside gene matches: 13. The CDR3 consists of 18 residues. Germline V CDR1 and CDR2: SGHAT, FQNNGV. As DNA, the CDR3 is TGTGCCAGCAGCTTACGTCCAAATCCGGGACAGGGGGCGGACGAGCAGTACTTC. Encoded protein: CASSLRPNPGQGADEQYF.

This clonotype was observed a few times. The J gene is TRBJ2-7, the V gene TRBV7-2; TRBD2 aligns across 13 bases. V was pared by 5 bases and J by 4 bases, with 5 bases of the junction left unmatched. This CDR3 has 15 amino acids. Per the germline V gene, CDR1 is SGHTA and CDR2 is FQGNSA. CDR3 nucleotides: TGTGCCAGCAGCGAAAGACTAGCGGGAGGATACGAGCAGTACTTC. Amino acids: CASSERLAGGYEQYF.

The chain joins TRBV12-3 or TRBV12-4 to TRBJ1-6; no reliable D call. V lost 0 bases and J lost 10, with 13 bases in between. The CDR3 runs 15 residues. This CDR3 reads CASSLAEPQVSPLHF. DNA for the CDR3: TGTGCCAGCAGTTTAGCGGAGCCCCAGGTCTCACCCCTCCACTTT.

This clonotype was detected only a few times. This chain links TRBV6-5 with TRBJ2-7; D might be TRBD2 (6 bases). CDR3 length: 15 amino acids. Germline V gene data show CDR1 as MNHEY and CDR2 as SVGAGI. Trimming shortened V by 1 base and J by 2 bases, and 12 bases separated the two germline ends. The CDR3 protein is CASSYLQGGAYEQYF. For the CDR3, the DNA is TGTGCCAGCAGTTACTTGCAGGGAGGCGCCTACGAGCAGTACTTC.

This chain uses TRBV28 with TRBJ2-4; TRBD2 agrees at 8 bases. Germline assignment: CDR1 MDHEN and CDR2 SYDVKM. This CDR3 contains 15 residues. The junction had 3 bases not matched to a gene; V was cut back by 3 bases and J by 2 bases. Here the CDR3 reads CASSFQREPKNIQYF. The CDR3 DNA reads TGTGCCAGCAGTTTTCAGCGGGAGCCCAAAAACATTCAGTACTTC.

This clonotype was seen a handful of times. This chain links TRBV9 with TRBJ1-4; the D is unclear. V lost 2 bases, J lost 0 bases, and 5 bases lay in between. The V gene's germline CDR1 is SGDLS and CDR2 YYNGEE. This CDR3 spans 14 amino acids. As DNA, the CDR3 is TGTGCCAGCAGCGTGGACGCAACTAATGAAAAACTGTTTTTT. Its translation: CASSVDATNEKLFF.

The V and J genes are TRBV7-9 and TRBJ2-3; D perhaps matches TRBD2 (5 bases). V was clipped by 3 bases and J by 10 bases, with 11 bases between them. The CDR3 consists of 12 residues. The V gene's germline CDR1 is SEHNR and CDR2 FQNEAQ (reference sequence). The CDR3 region is CASSFPNGAQYF. DNA for the CDR3: TGTGCCAGCAGCTTCCCCAACGGGGCGCAGTATTTT.

This clonotype was detected a few times. The chain has TRBV12-3 or TRBV12-4 and TRBJ1-1, with a possible D match to TRBD1 (6 bases). The CDR3 sequence is 13 residues long. With 5 bases removed from V and 4 bases from J, the gap between germline ends came to 11 bases. The CDR3 DNA follows: TGTGCCAGCAGTAACAGGGTAGGCACTGAAGCTTTCTTT. The encoded protein is CASSNRVGTEAFF.

This clonotype was detected only a few times. The genes are TRBV29-1 and TRBJ2-7; D may be TRBD1 or TRBD2 (5 bases each). The CDR3 extends over 11 amino acids. Germline V gene sequence: CDR1 SQVTM, CDR2 ANQGSEA. Trimming removed 7 bases from V and 4 bases from J, with 11 bases in between. The CDR3 nucleotides read TGCAGCGCGAGAGGGGAATACGAGCAGTACTTC. It codes for CSARGEYEQYF.

This clonotype was observed a few times. The CDR3 DNA is TGCAGTGCTAGAAAAGGACTAGCGGAATACAATGAGCAGTTCTTC. Protein: CSARKGLAEYNEQFF. V gene TRBV20-1 combines with J gene TRBJ2-1; 10 nucleotides match TRBD2. There are 15 residues in the CDR3. V lost 2 bases and J lost 4; bases outside the gene matches: 5. Germline V gene lookup returns CDR1 DFQATT and CDR2 SNEGSKA (reference sequence).

In this sample, this clonotype turned up once. The V gene is TRBV7-8, the J gene TRBJ2-1, with 8 bases that match TRBD1. Germline V CDR1 and CDR2: SGHVS, FQNEAQ. This CDR3 is 14 amino acids long. Unmatched junction bases numbered 5, after V lost 2 bases and J lost 8 bases. The DNA for the CDR3 is TGTGCCAGCAGCTTAACGACAGGGGTCTATGAGCAGTTCTTC. It specifies CASSLTTGVYEQFF.

In this sample, this clonotype turned up a few times. The rearrangement joins TRBV20-1 to TRBJ1-5; D is undetermined. Germline values: CDR1 DFQATT, CDR2 SNEGSKA (reference sequence). CDR3 size: 13 residues. Deletions cut 1 base from V and 2 bases from J, with 6 bases between. CDR3 amino acids: CSARAWGNQPQHF. For the CDR3, the DNA is TGCAGTGCTAGAGCCTGGGGCAATCAGCCCCAGCATTTT.

This chain links TRBV2 with TRBJ2-3, with 8 bases that match TRBD2. The V segment lost 7 bases and the J segment 0 bases; nucleotides outside the gene matches: 9. This CDR3 has 16 amino acids. Looked up from germline, CDR1 is SNHLY and CDR2 is FYNNEI. The CDR3 bases are TGTGCCAGCATCCCCCCGGGCGGGGGGAGCACAGATACGCAGTATTTT. Translation gives CASIPPGGGSTDTQYF.

This clonotype was recorded many times. The chain employs TRBV11-2 and TRBJ2-7; D possibly matches TRBD1 or TRBD2 (5 bases each). V was clipped by 0 bases and J by 4 bases, with 13 bases between them. Germline V gene sequence: CDR1 SGHAT, CDR2 FQNNGV. This CDR3 is 15 amino acids long. DNA for the CDR3: TGTGCCAGCAGCTTAGAGTCGAGGGGCTCGTACGAGCAGTACTTC. Its translation is CASSLESRGSYEQYF.

This clonotype was observed a few times. This rearrangement joins TRBV25-1 to TRBJ2-2, with 11 bases identical to TRBD1. The CDR3 is 14 residues long. The trim removed 2 bases at V and 9 bases at J, leaving 2 bases unmatched. Germline CDR1 reads MGHDK; CDR2 reads SYGVNS. The CDR3 coding sequence is TGTGCCAGCAGTGAAGGGACAGGGGGACGGGAGCTGTTTTTT. This encodes CASSEGTGGRELFF.

The rearrangement links TRBV10-1 to TRBJ2-7; possible D gene TRBD2, 6 bases. V was pared by 2 bases and J by 0 bases, with 8 bases between. The CDR3 totals 14 residues. The germline gives CDR1 WNHNN, CDR2 SYGVQD (reference sequence). CDR3: CASSEHGGSYEQYF. CDR3 sequence (DNA): TGCGCCAGCAGTGAGCACGGGGGCTCCTACGAGCAGTACTTC.

The chain carries TRBV20-1 and TRBJ2-7; 7 nucleotides align to TRBD2. CDR3 length equals 14 residues. Per germline, CDR1 DFQATT and CDR2 SNEGSKA (reference sequence). The V gene end was trimmed by 0 bases and the J gene end by 4 bases; junction bases not matched to a gene: 6. The CDR3 protein is CSARDLPSGYEQYF. In nucleotides, the CDR3 is TGCAGTGCTAGAGATCTTCCTAGCGGATACGAGCAGTACTTC.

This clonotype appeared many times. V gene TRBV20-1 combines with J gene TRBJ2-5; the D gene could be TRBD1 or TRBD2 (5 bases each). The CDR3 is 10 amino acids. Germline V gene data show CDR1 as DFQATT and CDR2 as SNEGSKA (reference sequence). The V end was cut by 6 bases, the J end by 7 bases, with 9 bases between. The CDR3 here is CSALGVTQYF. The CDR3 DNA reads TGCAGTGCCCTGGGGGTGACCCAGTACTTC.

In its sample, this clonotype was seen many times. The chain links TRBV9 to TRBJ2-7; tentatively, D is TRBD1 (6 bases). CDR1 is SGDLS, CDR2 YYNGEE, per germline. V was cut by 0 bases and J by 0 bases, with 7 bases left in between. This CDR3 region has 14 residues. As DNA, the CDR3 is TGTGCCAGCAGCGTAGCGGACAGCTCCTACGAGCAGTACTTC. Translation gives CASSVADSSYEQYF.

This clonotype appeared many times. V is TRBV12-3 or TRBV12-4 and J is TRBJ2-1; no reliable D call. The ends were cut back, 3 bases at V and 0 bases at J, with 6 bases in the middle. The CDR3 sequence is 14 residues long. CDR3 DNA: TGTGCCAGCAGTTTCATTAGCTCCTACAATGAGCAGTTCTTC. It yields the protein CASSFISSYNEQFF.

This clonotype was counted a few times. The chain carries TRBV6-5 and TRBJ2-7; tentatively, D is TRBD2 (6 bases). Germline loops: CDR1 MNHEY, CDR2 SVGAGI. V was clipped by 0 bases and J by 3 bases, with 12 bases between them. The CDR3 is 15 residues long. CDR3 sequence reads: CASSYSIGGIYEQYF. In DNA form, the CDR3 reads TGTGCCAGCAGTTACTCGATAGGAGGGATCTACGAGCAGTACTTC.

The chain links TRBV25-1 to TRBJ1-2; D not resolved. Deletions cut 4 bases from V and 4 bases from J, with 10 bases between. The CDR3 extends over 13 amino acids. Germline values: CDR1 MGHDK, CDR2 SYGVNS. The CDR3 is CASSAGYSYGYTF. In nucleotides, the CDR3 is TGTGCCAGCAGTGCGGGGTACAGCTATGGCTACACCTTC.

This clonotype was observed a handful of times. The chain employs TRBV7-2 and TRBJ2-1; perhaps TRBD2 as D (6 bases). Germline lookup yields CDR1 SGHTA and CDR2 FQGNSA. Trimming cost V 1 base and J 4 bases, with 17 bases left between them. The CDR3 covers 17 residues. DNA for the CDR3: TGTGCCAGCAGCTTAGTGGCTAGCTCGGGGAGGTACAATGAGCAGTTCTTC. Its protein product is CASSLVASSGRYNEQFF.

The table lists this clonotype with many counts. The rearrangement links TRBV12-3 or TRBV12-4 to TRBJ1-3; weak D call: TRBD1 (5 bases). This CDR3 contains 14 residues. Between the trimmed V and J ends, which lost 7 bases and 4 bases, there was a span of 14 bases. The CDR3 reads CASTETAPGNTIYF. The CDR3 bases are TGTGCCAGCACCGAGACAGCTCCAGGAAACACCATATATTTT.